These 20 T cell receptor beta chains came from one sample sequenced in a study of blood T cell repertoires in COVID-19. TCRdb's table, derived via immunoSEQ multiplex PCR, lists solely in-frame clones and lacks some. The data contain 250,000 to 300,000 clones, roughly 93% of them singletons. Material: PBMCs or T cells enriched from blood (not recorded which). The receptors originated from a woman between 35 and 50 years old with acute COVID-19.

The chain recombines TRBV7-2 with TRBJ2-1; D call uncertain. Trimming shortened V by 5 bases and J by 9 bases, and 17 bases separated the two germline ends. CDR1 is SGHTA and CDR2 is FQGNSA in the germline V gene. This CDR3 region has 14 residues. CDR3: CASSPDPRGGEQFF. The CDR3 coding sequence is TGTGCCAGCAGCCCCGACCCCCGCGGCGGTGAGCAGTTCTTC. The full variable domain, with the rest looked up from reference TRBV7-2 and TRBJ2-1, is GAGVSQSPSNKVTEKGKDVELRCDPISGHTALYWYRQSLGQGLEFLIYFQGNSAPDKSGLPSDRFSAERTGGSVSTLTIQRTQQEDSAVYLCASSPDPRGGEQFFGPGTRLTVL.

The chain is built from TRBV28 and TRBJ2-7, with a possible D match to TRBD1 (6 bases). V was shortened by 4 bases and J by 4 bases, with 11 bases between the two germline ends. The CDR3 covers 13 residues. Germline CDR1 and CDR2: MDHEN and SYDVKM. For the CDR3, the DNA is TGTGCCAGCAGTTCGCTACAGGGATACGAGCAGTACTTC. Protein product: CASSSLQGYEQYF. The whole variable domain, remainder taken from reference TRBV28 and TRBJ2-7, is DVKVTQSSRYLVKRTGEKVFLECVQDMDHENMFWYRQDPGLGLRLIYFSYDVKMKEKGDIPEGYSVSREKKERFSLILESASTNQTSMYLCASSSLQGYEQYFGPGTRLTVT.

As DNA, the CDR3 is TGTGCCAGCAGCTCTGGACAGGGAACGGGATCACCCCTCCACTTT. Its protein is CASSSGQGTGSPLHF. The chain carries TRBV3-1 (or the pseudogene TRBV3-2) and TRBJ1-6; 8 bases line up with TRBD1. The junction had 10 bases not matched to a gene; V was cut back by 5 bases and J by 10 bases. This CDR3 has 15 amino acids. The germline CDR1 and CDR2 sequences are LGHDT and YNNKEL (reference sequence).

CDR3 nucleotides: TGTGCCAGCAGCGTCCTCGGTGGCGGGAGAGAGAATGAGCAGTTCTTC. Amino acid sequence: CASSVLGGGRENEQFF. This sequence joins TRBV7-3 and TRBJ2-1; 7 bases are shared with TRBD2. V lost 5 bases, J lost 7 bases, and 14 bases stayed unmatched. Germline loops: CDR1 SGHTA, CDR2 FQGTGA. The CDR3 spans 16 residues.

V usage is TRBV18 and J usage is TRBJ2-1; D not certain. In germline, CDR1 is KGHSH, CDR2 LQKENI. This CDR3 contains 12 residues. Trimming pared 5 bases from V and 6 bases from J, leaving 8 bases between. The CDR3 DNA reads TGTGCCAGCTCAATATCAGGCAATGAGCAGTTCTTC. Its protein is CASSISGNEQFF. The complete variable domain, with remaining parts taken from reference TRBV18 and TRBJ2-1, reads NAGVMQNPRHLVRRRGQEARLRCSPMKGHSHVYWYRQLPEEGLKFMVYLQKENIIDESGMPKERFSAEFPKEGPSILRIQQVVRGDSAAYFCASSISGNEQFFGPGTRLTVL.

The chain combines TRBV11-3 with TRBJ1-2, with 12 bases identical to TRBD1. The CDR3 runs 15 residues. V shed 1 base, J shed 10 bases, and the junction held 7 bases outside the gene matches. Germline assignment: CDR1 SGHNT and CDR2 YENEEA. The CDR3 spells CASSLAATGQGAYTF. The CDR3 DNA reads as TGTGCCAGCAGCTTAGCCGCAACGGGACAGGGGGCCTACACCTTC.

V usage is TRBV19 and J usage is TRBJ2-6, with unresolved D. This CDR3 spans 16 amino acids. CDR1 and CDR2 from the germline V gene are LNHDA and SQIVND (reference sequence). The V gene lost 3 bases and the J gene lost 0 bases, with 9 bases spanning the gap. The CDR3 loop is CASSILIYSGANVLTF. As DNA, the CDR3 is TGTGCCAGTAGTATTTTAATCTACTCTGGGGCCAACGTCCTGACTTTC.

V is TRBV2 and J is TRBJ2-7; D is uncertain. Germline V gene sequence: CDR1 SNHLY, CDR2 FYNNEI. This CDR3 has 11 amino acids. With 5 bases removed from V and 4 bases from J, the gap between germline ends came to 6 bases. The CDR3 reads CASSSLYEQYF. The CDR3 DNA follows: TGTGCCAGCAGTTCACTTTACGAGCAGTACTTC.

This chain joins TRBV24-1 and TRBJ2-1; TRBD1 aligns across 12 bases. The V gene's germline CDR1 is KGHDR and CDR2 SFDVKD. Trimming cost V 2 bases and J 4 bases; bases outside gene matches: 2. This CDR3 comprises 16 residues. The CDR3 nucleotides are TGTGCCACCAGTGATTGGGACAGGGGGCAATACAATGAGCAGTTCTTC. Its translation is CATSDWDRGQYNEQFF.

The chain's CDR3 is CATSRRGDTQYF. CDR3 DNA: TGTGCCACCAGCAGAAGAGGGGATACGCAGTATTTT. The chain uses TRBV15 and TRBJ2-3; TRBD2 is a possible D gene (5 bases). Trimming pared 2 bases from V and 6 bases from J, leaving 6 bases between. Germline V gene data show CDR1 as LNHNV and CDR2 as YYDKDF (reference sequence). The CDR3 contains 12 residues. Full variable domain (missing parts from reference TRBV15 and TRBJ2-3): DAMVIQNPRYQVTQFGKPVTLSCSQTLNHNVMYWYQQKSSQAPKLLFHYYDKDFNNEADTPDNFQSRRPNTSFCFLDIRSPGLGDTAMYLCATSRRGDTQYFGPGTRLTVL.

The V gene is TRBV13, the J gene TRBJ2-7; 11 nucleotides align to TRBD2. Trimming cost V 9 bases and J 2 bases; bases outside gene matches: 3. The germline CDR1 and CDR2 sequences are PRHDT and FYEKMQ (reference sequence). The CDR3 is 13 amino acids. For the CDR3, the DNA is TGTGCCAGTCGTAGCGGGGGGGCCTACGAGCAGTACTTC. It yields the protein CASRSGGAYEQYF.

J is TRBJ1-4 and V is TRBV25-1, with D hard to call. This CDR3 spans 15 amino acids. Germline V gene data show CDR1 as MGHDK and CDR2 as SYGVNS. Between the trimmed V and J ends, which lost 6 bases and 8 bases, there was a span of 19 bases. CDR3: CASSEDWGGGEKLFF. In DNA, the CDR3 is TGTGCCAGCAGCGAAGATTGGGGAGGTGGAGAAAAACTGTTTTTT. Full variable domain (outside the CDR3, taken from reference TRBV25-1 and TRBJ1-4): EADIYQTPRYLVIGTGKKITLECSQTMGHDKMYWYQQDPGMELHLIHYSYGVNSTEKGDLSSESTVSRIRTEHFPLTLESARPSHTSQYLCASSEDWGGGEKLFFGSGTQLSVL.

The CDR3 is CASSFGTGGETQYF. CDR3 sequence (DNA): TGTGCCAGCAGCTTTGGGACAGGGGGAGAGACCCAGTACTTC. V is TRBV7-9 and J is TRBJ2-5; 11 positions agree with TRBD1. Germline CDR1 SEHNR, CDR2 FQNEAQ (reference sequence). The J segment lost 4 bases and the V segment lost 3 bases, leaving 1 base of the junction unmatched. The CDR3 loop spans 14 amino acids.

The chain employs TRBV21-1 and TRBJ2-5; the DNA was not compared with TRBD2, the D call given in the table. TRBV21-1 is marked as a pseudogene. This CDR3 spans 17 amino acids. This CDR3 is CASSKGVREDCQETQYF. DNA of the CDR3: TGTGCCAGCAGCAAAGGCGTACGGGAGGATTGCCAAGAGACCCAGTACTTC.

This clone was counted a single time. The chain carries TRBV2 and TRBJ2-1; possibly TRBD1 for D (6 bases). CDR3 length: 12 amino acids. V was cut by 10 bases and J by 8 bases, with 15 bases left in between. Germline loops: CDR1 SNHLY, CDR2 FYNNEI. CDR3 sequence: CATRGSRDEQFF. Here the CDR3 DNA reads TGTGCCACCAGGGGCAGTCGAGATGAGCAGTTCTTC.

The rearrangement uses TRBV4-1 and TRBJ2-7; no clear D gene. CDR1 and CDR2 (germline): MGHRA, YSYEKL. Trimming stripped 1 base from V and 2 bases from J, with 12 bases between. This CDR3 has 15 amino acids. Written as DNA, the CDR3 is TGCGCCAGCAGCCAAGGCCGACATCCGCCCTACGAGCAGTACTTC. Protein: CASSQGRHPPYEQYF.

The rearrangement links TRBV28 to TRBJ1-3; D is unclear. The V end lost 5 bases, the J end lost 0 bases, and 11 bases lay between the germline ends. The CDR3 runs 15 residues. Germline V gives CDR1 MDHEN, CDR2 SYDVKM. CDR3 sequence: CASSPPHVSGNTIYF. For the CDR3, the DNA is TGTGCCAGCAGTCCCCCCCATGTCTCTGGAAACACCATATATTTT.

The rearrangement links TRBV6-5 to TRBJ1-1; TRBD1 matches 10 bases. The CDR3 extends over 14 amino acids. The germline V gene has CDR1 MNHEY and CDR2 SVGAGI. V lost 6 bases, J lost 7 bases, and 8 bases stayed unmatched. For the CDR3, the DNA is TGTGCCAGCAGCCTTGACAGGGGGCCCAATGAAGCTTTCTTT. Translated: CASSLDRGPNEAFF.

V and J are TRBV19 and TRBJ1-6; D is ambiguous. Looked up from germline, CDR1 is LNHDA and CDR2 is SQIVND (reference sequence). V dropped 4 bases and J dropped 4 bases, with 11 bases sitting between them. This CDR3 contains 15 residues. This chain's CDR3 is CASSTHAAYNSPLHF. The CDR3 bases are TGTGCCAGTAGTACCCACGCGGCATATAATTCACCCCTCCACTTT.

The V and J genes are TRBV20-1 and TRBJ1-5; D is possibly TRBD1 (6 bases). This CDR3 comprises 16 residues. V lost 3 bases, J lost 4 bases, and 19 bases lay in between. CDR1 is DFQATT, CDR2 SNEGSKA, per germline (reference sequence). The CDR3 protein is CSASGGPRVVNQPQHF. DNA of the CDR3: TGCAGTGCTAGTGGGGGGCCCAGGGTCGTAAATCAGCCCCAGCATTTT.